These T cell receptor beta chains were read from a single sample in a study of T-cell memory formation after mild COVID-19. MiXCR was run by TCRdb on the 5' RACE reads, yielding one entry per CDR3 protein. The repertoire holds 560,000 or so distinct CDR3 sequences, with around 15% as singletons. Sequencing input: PBMCs or a T cell subset sorted from them (not recorded which). The receptors were sampled from an adult woman who had mild COVID-19 (a few samples of this study predate the infection). Cell type and time point are not known. Each CDR3 is given with its conserved first and last residue. The D gene is left open where the match is weak. Not all rows give a size; the values are once, few, many and, for expanded clones, a class.

j_gene: TRBJ2-1; d_gene: TRBD2; abundance: .; v_gene: TRBV5-1; CDR3nt: TGCGCCAGCAGCCCAGGACTAGCGGGAGGAACCTACAATGAGCAGTTCTTC; CDR3aa: CASSPGLAGGTYNEQFF
j_gene: TRBJ1-4; d_gene: .; abundance: few; v_gene: TRBV7-9; CDR3nt: TGTGCCAGCAGCCATCACTTAACCGGGACCCTAAATGAAAAACTGTTTTTT; CDR3aa: CASSHHLTGTLNEKLFF
j_gene: TRBJ2-7; d_gene: .; abundance: .; v_gene: TRBV4-3; CDR3nt: TGCGCCAGCAGCCAAGAGGAGCAAGGCCCGGGCTACGAGCAGTACTTC; CDR3aa: CASSQEEQGPGYEQYF
j_gene: TRBJ2-2; d_gene: .; abundance: .; v_gene: TRBV11-2; CDR3nt: TGTGCCAGCAGCTCCCGACACCTCAACACCGGGGAGCTGTTTTTT; CDR3aa: CASSSRHLNTGELFF
j_gene: TRBJ1-5; d_gene: TRBD1; abundance: .; v_gene: TRBV7-2; CDR3nt: TGTGCCAGCAGCCCCAGGGGGAGAGACAATCAGCCCCAGCATTTT; CDR3aa: CASSPRGRDNQPQHF
j_gene: TRBJ2-7; d_gene: TRBD2; abundance: .; v_gene: TRBV3-1; CDR3nt: TGTGCCAGCAGCCAAGCACTAGCGGGAGTGGCTCACGAGCAGTACTTC; CDR3aa: CASSQALAGVAHEQYF
j_gene: TRBJ1-5; d_gene: TRBD1; abundance: few; v_gene: TRBV12-3/TRBV12-4; CDR3nt: TGTGCCAGCAGCCGCGCCGGGACAGGGGGCAATCAGCCCCAGCATTTT; CDR3aa: CASSRAGTGGNQPQHF
j_gene: TRBJ1-1; d_gene: .; abundance: .; v_gene: TRBV7-9; CDR3nt: TGTGCCAGCAGCTTAGCGGTGGCCCGTGAAGCTTTCTTT; CDR3aa: CASSLAVAREAFF
j_gene: TRBJ2-2; d_gene: TRBD1; abundance: few; v_gene: TRBV11-2; CDR3nt: TGTGCCAGCAGCCAACAGGGGAGCTCGCCCGGGGAGCTGTTTTTT; CDR3aa: CASSQQGSSPGELFF
j_gene: TRBJ2-4; d_gene: TRBD1; abundance: few; v_gene: TRBV20-1; CDR3nt: TGCAGTGCTAGAGCGTTCAGGGGGCAGGACATTCAGTACTTC; CDR3aa: CSARAFRGQDIQYF
j_gene: TRBJ2-7; d_gene: .; abundance: few; v_gene: TRBV3-1; CDR3nt: TGTGCCAGCAGCCAAGATCTCGGAGGTGAGCACGAGCAGTACTTC; CDR3aa: CASSQDLGGEHEQYF
j_gene: TRBJ2-7; d_gene: TRBD1; abundance: .; v_gene: TRBV5-1; CDR3nt: TGCGCCAGCAGCGCCCGGGACAGCCGATCGGGCTCCTACGAGCAGTACTTC; CDR3aa: CASSARDSRSGSYEQYF
j_gene: TRBJ2-1; d_gene: .; abundance: .; v_gene: TRBV11-2; CDR3nt: TGTGCCAGCAGCTCGATTATGGGTCTAGGTAATGAGCAGTTCTTC; CDR3aa: CASSSIMGLGNEQFF
j_gene: TRBJ2-7; d_gene: .; abundance: few; v_gene: TRBV28; CDR3nt: TGTGCCAGCACAGACTACTCCTACGAGCAGTACTTC; CDR3aa: CASTDYSYEQYF
j_gene: TRBJ1-1; d_gene: TRBD1; abundance: few; v_gene: TRBV15; CDR3nt: TGTGCCACCACTATCCTAGAGGGGACAGGGCCGACTGAAGCTTTCTTT; CDR3aa: CATTILEGTGPTEAFF
j_gene: TRBJ2-7; d_gene: TRBD1; abundance: .; v_gene: TRBV4-1; CDR3nt: TGCGCCAGCAGCCAAGATTGGGGGACAGGTAATTTCTACGAGCAGTACTTC; CDR3aa: CASSQDWGTGNFYEQYF
j_gene: TRBJ2-3; d_gene: .; abundance: .; v_gene: TRBV7-8; CDR3nt: TGTGCCAGCAGCTTAGGACGGGGAACTAGCACAGATACGCAGTATTTT; CDR3aa: CASSLGRGTSTDTQYF
j_gene: TRBJ1-4; d_gene: .; abundance: few; v_gene: TRBV7-9; CDR3nt: TGTGCCAGCAGCCCCCGGGACATAGAGGAAAAACTGTTTTTT; CDR3aa: CASSPRDIEEKLFF
j_gene: TRBJ1-2; d_gene: .; abundance: .; v_gene: TRBV15; CDR3nt: TGTGCCACCAGCAGCCGGCCAGGGTTATATGGCTACACCTTC; CDR3aa: CATSSRPGLYGYTF
j_gene: TRBJ2-1; d_gene: TRBD2; abundance: .; v_gene: TRBV6-2/TRBV6-3; CDR3nt: TGTGCCAGCAGCTATACTAGCGGGAGCTCCTACAATGAGCAGTTCTTC; CDR3aa: CASSYTSGSSYNEQFF
j_gene: TRBJ2-1; d_gene: .; abundance: .; v_gene: TRBV4-2; CDR3nt: TGTGCCAGCAGACTAGGGGGGAGCTCCTACAATGAGCAGTTCTTC; CDR3aa: CASRLGGSSYNEQFF
j_gene: TRBJ2-2; d_gene: .; abundance: many; v_gene: TRBV19; CDR3nt: TGTGCCAGTAGTATAGACGAGGGAGACGCCGGGGAGCTGTTTTTT; CDR3aa: CASSIDEGDAGELFF
j_gene: TRBJ1-2; d_gene: .; abundance: few; v_gene: TRBV30; CDR3nt: TGTGCCTGGAGTGTAAGGTGGGGGCTCTATGGCTACACCTTC; CDR3aa: CAWSVRWGLYGYTF
j_gene: TRBJ2-5; d_gene: .; abundance: few; v_gene: TRBV7-2; CDR3nt: TGTGCCAGCAGCTGGGGACTGGGCCAGATTCAAGAGACCCAGTACTTC; CDR3aa: CASSWGLGQIQETQYF
j_gene: TRBJ1-1; d_gene: .; abundance: few; v_gene: TRBV6-5; CDR3nt: TGTGCCAGCAGTTATGGGGGTCAGGGCCCTGAAGCTTTCTTT; CDR3aa: CASSYGGQGPEAFF
j_gene: TRBJ2-3; d_gene: TRBD2; abundance: .; v_gene: TRBV9; CDR3nt: TGTGCCAGCAGCGGCGGGACTAGCCGTGCAGATACGCAGTATTTT; CDR3aa: CASSGGTSRADTQYF
j_gene: TRBJ2-7; d_gene: TRBD2; abundance: many; v_gene: TRBV7-2; CDR3nt: TGTGCCAGCAGCCAGGGACTAGCGGGAGGTGAGCAGTACTTC; CDR3aa: CASSQGLAGGEQYF
j_gene: TRBJ2-3; d_gene: TRBD2; abundance: few; v_gene: TRBV15; CDR3nt: TGTGCCACCAGCAGGACTAGCGGGGCAGATACGCAGTATTTT; CDR3aa: CATSRTSGADTQYF